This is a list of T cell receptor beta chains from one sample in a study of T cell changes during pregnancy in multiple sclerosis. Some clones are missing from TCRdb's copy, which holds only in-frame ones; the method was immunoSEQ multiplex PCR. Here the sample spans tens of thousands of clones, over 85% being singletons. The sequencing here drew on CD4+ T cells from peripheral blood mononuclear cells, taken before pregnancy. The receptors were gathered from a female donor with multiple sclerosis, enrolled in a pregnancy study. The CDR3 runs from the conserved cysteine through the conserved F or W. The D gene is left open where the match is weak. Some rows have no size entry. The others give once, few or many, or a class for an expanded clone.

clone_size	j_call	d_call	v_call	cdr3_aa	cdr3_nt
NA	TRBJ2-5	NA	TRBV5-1	CASSLVWRTQETQYF	TGCGCCAGCAGCTTGGTTTGGCGGACACAAGAGACCCAGTACTTC
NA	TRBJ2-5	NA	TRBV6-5	CASSYRGETQYF	TGTGCCAGCAGTTATAGGGGAGAGACCCAGTACTTC
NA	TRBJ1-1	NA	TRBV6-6	CASRDSAVNTEAFF	TGTGCCAGCAGGGACAGTGCCGTGAACACTGAAGCTTTCTTT
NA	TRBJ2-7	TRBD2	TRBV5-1	CASSRLAGHSYEQYF	TGCGCCAGCAGCCGACTAGCGGGCCACTCCTACGAGCAGTACTTC
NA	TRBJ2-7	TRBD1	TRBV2	CASSRDRGSSEQYF	TGTGCCAGCTCTAGGGACAGGGGGTCCTCCGAGCAGTACTTC
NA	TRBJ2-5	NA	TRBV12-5	CASGLVLGIGGGFGLAVQETQYF	TGTGCTAGTGGTTTGGTACTTGGTATTGGAGGGGGCTTTGGACTAGCAGTCCAAGAGACCCAGTACTTC
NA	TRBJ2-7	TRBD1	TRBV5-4	CASSSRTGGFNEQYF	TGTGCCAGCAGCTCTCGGACAGGGGGCTTTAACGAGCAGTACTTC
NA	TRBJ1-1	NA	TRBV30	CAWSVRGAEAFF	TGTGCCTGGAGTGTACGGGGGGCTGAAGCTTTCTTT
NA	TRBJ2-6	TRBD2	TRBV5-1	CASSLGGGRSLLSGANVLTF	TGCGCCAGCAGCTTGGGGGGGGGTAGGTCTCTCCTCTCTGGGGCCAACGTCCTGACTTTC
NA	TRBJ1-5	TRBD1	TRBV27	CASSLFPPRDRVRNQPQHF	TGTGCCAGCAGTTTATTCCCGCCCCGGGACAGGGTTCGGAATCAGCCCCAGCATTTT
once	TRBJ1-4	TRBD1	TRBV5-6	CASSTRGTGENEKLFF	TGTGCCAGCAGCACCCGGGGGACAGGGGAAAATGAAAAACTGTTTTTT
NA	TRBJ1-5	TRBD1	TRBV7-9	CASSLGQGDQPQHF	TGTGCCAGCAGCTTGGGACAGGGAGATCAGCCCCAGCATTTT
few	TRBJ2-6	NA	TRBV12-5	CASGLSLQGISVLTF	TGTGCTAGTGGTTTGAGTCTCCAGGGGATCAGCGTCCTGACTTTC
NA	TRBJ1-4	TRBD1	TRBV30	CAWSGVRGNDEKLFF	TGTGCCTGGAGTGGTGTCAGGGGGAACGATGAAAAACTGTTTTTT
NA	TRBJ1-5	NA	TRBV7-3	CASSLWGSGPQHF	TGTGCCAGCAGCCTGTGGGGAAGCGGGCCCCAGCATTTT
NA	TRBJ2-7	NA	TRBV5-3	CARSLVISDEQYF	TGTGCCAGAAGCTTGGTCATCAGCGACGAGCAGTACTTC
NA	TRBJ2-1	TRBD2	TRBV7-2	CASSVKPGLGSRNEQFF	TGTGCCAGCAGCGTAAAACCGGGACTAGGGTCTCGGAATGAGCAGTTCTTC
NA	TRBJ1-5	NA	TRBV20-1	CSARAGGPQHF	TGCAGTGCTAGAGCCGGGGGGCCCCAGCATTTT
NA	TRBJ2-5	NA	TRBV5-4	CASSVRSSGQGGRETQYF	TGTGCCAGCAGTGTGCGGTCCTCCGGTCAGGGGGGTAGGGAGACCCAGTACTTC
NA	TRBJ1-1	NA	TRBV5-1	CASSLELGAKAFF	TGCGCCAGCAGCTTGGAGCTGGGAGCCAAAGCTTTCTTT
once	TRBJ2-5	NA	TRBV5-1	CASRGDLITETQYF	TGCGCCAGCAGGGGGGACTTAATCACAGAGACCCAGTACTTC
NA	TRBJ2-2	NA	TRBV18	CASSRQEANTGELFF	TGTGCCAGCTCACGACAGGAGGCGAACACCGGGGAGCTGTTTTTT